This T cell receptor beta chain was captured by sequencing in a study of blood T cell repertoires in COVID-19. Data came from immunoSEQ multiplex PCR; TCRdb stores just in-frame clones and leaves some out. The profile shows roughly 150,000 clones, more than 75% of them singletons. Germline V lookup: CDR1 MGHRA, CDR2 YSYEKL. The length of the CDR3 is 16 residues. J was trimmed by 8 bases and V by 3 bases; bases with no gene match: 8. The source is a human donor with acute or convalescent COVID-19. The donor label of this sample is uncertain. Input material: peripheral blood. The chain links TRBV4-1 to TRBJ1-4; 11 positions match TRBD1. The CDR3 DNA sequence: TGCGCCAGCAGCCATACCTCGGACAGGGGGCGAGAAAAACTGTTTTTT. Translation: CASSHTSDRGREKLFF.